The clone carrying this T cell receptor (beta chain) was seen repeatedly, ten times or more. The data stem from a study of blood T cells in healthy people across ages. Combining a sample-barcoded 5' primer with a J-beta primer mix, a second PCR ran for about 7 to 11 cycles. TCRdb processed the 5' RACE reads anew with MiXCR; each CDR3 protein has one entry. The repertoire holds about 930,000 distinct CDR3 sequences, with 25% to 30% as singletons. The CDR3 has 13 amino acids. V was trimmed by 6 bases and J by 7 bases, leaving 16 bases between them. CDR1 is SQVTM, CDR2 ANQGSEA, per germline. The same specimen was also included in a second study, on T cells of mothers and their children.

The chain employs TRBV29-1 and TRBJ2-1; D may match TRBD1 or TRBD2 (5 bases each). The sequence was collected from a woman between 35 and 50 years old in good health. Sequenced material: blood. CDR3 in amino acids: CSVYRDRMNEQFF. The CDR3 region has the DNA TGCAGCGTCTACCGGGACCGTATGAATGAGCAGTTCTTC.